This T cell receptor beta chain was observed in a study of T-cell memory formation after mild COVID-19. Across the whole study: Most TCR clusters belonged to a single donor. Study results and limitations: Whereas later expanders leaned CD4+, clones contracting day 15 to 85 showed a balanced CD4/CD8 makeup. Some clones that responded turned up in pre-infection memory, which suggests that cross-reactive memory joined in.

For this clonotype: What it recognizes is unknown.

The TCR alpha and TCR beta cDNA libraries, bearing sample barcodes and UMIs, were generated by 5'RACE using constant-segment primers. TCRdb independently ran MiXCR on the 5' RACE reads; one entry per CDR3 protein. This sample has about 320,000 distinct CDR3 sequences, with roughly an eighth found just once. V gave up 5 bases and J gave up 0 bases; unmatched junction bases: 2. CDR3 size: 15 residues. Germline V gene sequence: CDR1 SGHTA, CDR2 FQGNSA. Material: PBMCs or a T cell subset sorted from them (not recorded which). This sequence joins TRBV7-2 and TRBJ2-2, with 8 bases identical to TRBD1. This receptor was identified in a man between 18 and 29 years old who had mild COVID-19 (a few samples of this study predate the infection). Cell type and time point are not known. The CDR3 protein is CASSRTGSNTGELFF. Written as DNA, the CDR3 is TGTGCCAGCAGCCGGACAGGGTCGAACACCGGGGAGCTGTTTTTT.